The text below deals with one TCR beta chain. The antigen is unknown. A J-beta primer mix and a sample-barcoded 5' primer were used in a second PCR of roughly 6 to 12 cycles. Each of the cDNA molecules was tagged by a template-switch adaptor with 12 random nucleotides. Each CDR3 protein gets one entry after TCRdb re-called the 5' RACE reads with MiXCR. The sample carries around 970,000 distinct CDR3 sequences, roughly 51% recorded once. These data originate in a study of blood T cells in healthy people across ages. Findings and limits, study-wide: While age rose, TCR beta diversity per million T cells dropped in a roughly linear way.

From germline, CDR1 is MNHEY and CDR2 SVGAGI. The CDR3 is 13 amino acids. Losses at the gene ends were 6 bases for V and 5 bases for J; bases not matched to a gene: 5. Each sample gave at least 7 million isolated PBMCs. This clonotype was sampled from a woman aged 55-70 years in good health. J is TRBJ2-7 and V is TRBV6-5; 9 bases match TRBD1. Sequenced input: blood. CDR3: CASRDRGMHEQYF. In DNA, the CDR3 is TGTGCCAGCAGGGACAGGGGTATGCACGAGCAGTACTTC.